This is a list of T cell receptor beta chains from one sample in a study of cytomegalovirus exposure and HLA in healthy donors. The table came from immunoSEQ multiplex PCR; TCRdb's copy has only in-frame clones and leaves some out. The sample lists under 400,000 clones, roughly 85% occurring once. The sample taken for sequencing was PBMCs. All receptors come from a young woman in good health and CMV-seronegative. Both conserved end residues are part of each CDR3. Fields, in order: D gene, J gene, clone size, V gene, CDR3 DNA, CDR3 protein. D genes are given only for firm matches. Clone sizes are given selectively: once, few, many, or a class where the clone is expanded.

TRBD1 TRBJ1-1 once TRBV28 TGTGCCAGCCACCGGGACAGGGTTAGGGGGCAGATGAACACTGAAGCTTTCTTT CASHRDRVRGQMNTEAFF
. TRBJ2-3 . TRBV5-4 TGTGCCAGCAGCTTGGGCGGGGGCCAAACTAGCACAGATACGCAGTATTTT CASSLGGGQTSTDTQYF
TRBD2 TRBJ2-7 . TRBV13 TGTGCCAGCAGCTTAGGGGCGGGGGGAAACTCCTACGAGCAGTACTTC CASSLGAGGNSYEQYF
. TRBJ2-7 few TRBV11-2 TGTGCCAGCAGCTCGACGAGTGGGCGCAAGTACTTC CASSSTSGRKYF
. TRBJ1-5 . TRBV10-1 TGCGCCAGCAGTGAGAGCGGGGGTCAGCCCCAGCATTTT CASSESGGQPQHF
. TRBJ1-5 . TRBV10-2 TGCGCCAGCACCCATGGGGGGGGTAACCAGCCCCAGCATTTT CASTHGGGNQPQHF
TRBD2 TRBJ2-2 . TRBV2 TGTGCCAGCAGCACGGGACTAGCGGGAGAGGACACCGGGGAGCTGTTTTTT CASSTGLAGEDTGELFF
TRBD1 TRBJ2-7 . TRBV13 TGTGCCAGCAGCCGGCCGGGACAGGGAAACTACGAGCAGTACTTC CASSRPGQGNYEQYF
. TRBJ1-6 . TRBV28 TGTGCCAGCAGTTTAAGTCCCACAGGGCATCTTTCACCCCTCCACTTT CASSLSPTGHLSPLHF
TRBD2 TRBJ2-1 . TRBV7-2 TGTGCCAGCAGCTTAGGCGGGACTAGCGGGTACAATGAGCAGTTCTTC CASSLGGTSGYNEQFF
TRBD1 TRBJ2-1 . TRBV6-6 TGTGCCAGCAGCCAGGGGGCTGAGCAGTTCTTC CASSQGAEQFF
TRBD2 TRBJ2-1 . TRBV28 TGTGCCAGCAGTCCGGGCCAGGGACTAGCGGGGAACAATGAGCAGTTCTTC CASSPGQGLAGNNEQFF
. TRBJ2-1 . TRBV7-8 TGTGCCAGCAGCCGGGGGTTCTACAATGAGCAGTTCTTC CASSRGFYNEQFF
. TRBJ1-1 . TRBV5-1 TGCGCCAGCAGCTTGGGACCGACAAGAGAAGCTTTCTTT CASSLGPTREAFF
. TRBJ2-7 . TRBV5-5 TGTGCCAGCAGCTTGGCACAGCAACCATCGGCCTACGAGCAGTACTTC CASSLAQQPSAYEQYF
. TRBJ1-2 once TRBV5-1 TGCGCCACCCAGCGGGGACCCGCTAACTATGGCTACACCTTC CATQRGPANYGYTF
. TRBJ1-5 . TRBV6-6 TGTGCCAGCAGTACAGCTGAACAGGTGGATCAGCCCCAGCATTTT CASSTAEQVDQPQHF
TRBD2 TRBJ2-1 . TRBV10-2 TGCGCCGTTAGCGGGAGCTCCTACAATGAGCAGTTCTTC CAVSGSSYNEQFF
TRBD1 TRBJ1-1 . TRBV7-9 TGTGCCAGCAGCTTAGCGGGGGACAGGCGTGCCCCGGGGGCTTTCTTT CASSLAGDRRAPGAFF
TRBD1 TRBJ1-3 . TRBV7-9 TGTGCCAGCAGCTTAGCCCTACACAGGGGGATAGGAAACACCATATATTTT CASSLALHRGIGNTIYF
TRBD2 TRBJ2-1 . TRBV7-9 TGTGCCAGCAGCACGAGAGCGGGAGGATTTATTAATGAGCAGTTCTTC CASSTRAGGFINEQFF
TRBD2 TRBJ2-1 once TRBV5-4 TGTGCCAGCAGCTCATGGACTAGCGGGAGCGATGAGCAGTTCTTC CASSSWTSGSDEQFF
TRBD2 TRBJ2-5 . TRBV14 TGTGCCAGCAGCCAGCCCCGGACTAGCGGCCAAGAGACCCAGTACTTC CASSQPRTSGQETQYF
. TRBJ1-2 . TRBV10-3 TGTGCCATCAGCCAGGCGGGGGAGCGGTATGGCTACACCTTC CAISQAGERYGYTF
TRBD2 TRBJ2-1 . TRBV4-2 TGTGCCAGCAGCCCTTACCCTAGCGGAGACTACAATGAGCAGTTCTTC CASSPYPSGDYNEQFF
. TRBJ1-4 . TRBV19 TGTGCCAGTAGTGCCGCGATTGGTGCAACTAATGAAAAACTGTTTTTT CASSAAIGATNEKLFF
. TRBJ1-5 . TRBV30 TGTGCCTGGAGTGCCGGGACTTCAGAACAGCCCCAGCATTTT CAWSAGTSEQPQHF
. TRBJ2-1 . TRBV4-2 TGTGCCAGCAGCCAAGCAGGGGTCGAGCAGTTCTTC CASSQAGVEQFF
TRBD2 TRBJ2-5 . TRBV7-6 TGTGCCAGCAGCTTAGAGACGGGACTAGTTCATGAGACCCAGTACTTC CASSLETGLVHETQYF
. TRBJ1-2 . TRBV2 TGTGCCAGCAGGGAACTGCAGGGGACCCATAGGGTCGGCTACACCTTC CASRELQGTHRVGYTF
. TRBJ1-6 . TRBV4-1 TGCGCCAGCAGCCAAGATTCTGGGGCAGGTTTTAATTCACCCCTCCACTTT CASSQDSGAGFNSPLHF
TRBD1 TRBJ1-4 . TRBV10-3 TGTGCCATCAGTGAGCCCGGACAGGGTCAAGGAGAAAAACTGTTTTTT CAISEPGQGQGEKLFF
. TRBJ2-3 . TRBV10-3 TGTGCCATCAGAACGGTAGGGGTAGATACGCAGTATTTT CAIRTVGVDTQYF
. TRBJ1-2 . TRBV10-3 TGTGCCGGTCGGGGATCGACTGGGTATGGCTACACCTTC CAGRGSTGYGYTF
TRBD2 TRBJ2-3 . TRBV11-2 TGTGCCAGCAGCTCGATAAGCGGGAGTGGTCCAGATACGCAGTATTTT CASSSISGSGPDTQYF
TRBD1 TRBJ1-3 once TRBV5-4 TGTGCCAGCAGCCTAGGACAGGGAACATCTCCCTCTGGAAACACCATATATTTT CASSLGQGTSPSGNTIYF
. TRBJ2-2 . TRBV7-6 TGTGCCAGCTCTGTGGCGGGTTACACCGGGGAGCTGTTTTTT CASSVAGYTGELFF
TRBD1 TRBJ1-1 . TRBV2 TGTGCCAGCAGTGAACTGAATACAGGGGTGAACACTGAAGCTTTCTTT CASSELNTGVNTEAFF
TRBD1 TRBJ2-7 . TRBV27 TGTGCCAGCAGCCCTCACGGACAGGGATACGAGCAGTACTTC CASSPHGQGYEQYF
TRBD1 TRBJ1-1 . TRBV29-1 TGCAGCGCAGAGCTTCGGACAGGGGTGAACACTGAAGCTTTCTTT CSAELRTGVNTEAFF
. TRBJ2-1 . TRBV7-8 TGTGCCAGCAGCTTAGCTTTCCTAGCGCCCTACAATGAGCAGTTCTTC CASSLAFLAPYNEQFF